A selection of T cell receptor beta chains follows, all from one sample in a study of cytomegalovirus exposure and HLA in healthy donors. TCRdb keeps only in-frame clones here, not all; method: immunoSEQ multiplex PCR. This table holds 100,000 or so clones, 65% to 75% found once. The sample taken for sequencing was PBMCs. Every receptor here comes from a middle-aged woman in good health and CMV-seronegative. Each CDR3 is given with its conserved first and last residue. Each record gives: J gene, D gene, clone size, V gene, CDR3 DNA, CDR3 protein. D genes are given only for firm matches. Size is stated for part of the rows, as once, few or many counts, or as a class when the clone is expanded.

TRBJ1-1	-	-	TRBV30	TGTGCCTGGAGTCCCACAGGGAGTCCTGAAGCTTTCTTT	CAWSPTGSPEAFF
TRBJ2-3	-	-	TRBV9	TGTGCCAGCGCGGGCAGCACAGATACGCAGTATTTT	CASAGSTDTQYF
TRBJ2-2	TRBD2	-	TRBV30	TGTGCCTGGAGAGGGACTAGCGGGCAGACGAGCACCGGGGAGCTGTTTTTT	CAWRGTSGQTSTGELFF
TRBJ1-2	-	-	TRBV4-3	TGCGCCAGCAGCCAAGATTTCATGGGCTTGGATGGCTACACCTTC	CASSQDFMGLDGYTF
TRBJ2-7	TRBD2	few	TRBV30	TGTGCCTGGAGTAGATCTAGCGGGGGCTACGAGCAGTACTTC	CAWSRSSGGYEQYF
TRBJ2-5	TRBD1	-	TRBV7-3	TGTGCCAGCAGCCCAAGACAGGGTACCCAAGAGACCCAGTACTTC	CASSPRQGTQETQYF
TRBJ2-7	-	-	TRBV29-1	TGCAGCGTTGCAGGGGATTCCTACGAGCAGTACTTC	CSVAGDSYEQYF
TRBJ1-4	-	-	TRBV7-9	TGTGCCAGCAGCTTTGGAGGCGCCAGGCAAACAACTAATGAAAAACTGTTTTTT	CASSFGGARQTTNEKLFF
TRBJ1-4	-	few	TRBV6-5	TGTGCCAGCAGTACCGGGGGGGTAACTAATGAAAAACTGTTTTTT	CASSTGGVTNEKLFF
TRBJ2-1	TRBD2	-	TRBV7-9	TGTGCCAGCAGACGACTAGCGGGAGTCAGCAATGAGCAGTTCTTC	CASRRLAGVSNEQFF